Below, 25 T cell receptor beta chains from the same sample are listed, as sequenced in a study of blood T cell repertoires in COVID-19 (dated by TCRdb to the early 2020s). Libraries were prepared through the immunoSEQ multiplex PCR assay. Here the immuneACCESS table is served through TCRdb, limited to in-frame sequences with V and J called. Missing clones are a known gap in these copies; in checked studies unresolved V genes cover under half, and the rest lacks a known reason. This sample comprises around 300,000 clones, 85% to 90% of them detected only once. Roughly 6% of the sample comes from the top ten. The sample was peripheral blood. Receptors were obtained from a woman aged 50 to 65 with COVID-19, enrolled during active disease.

The chain recombines TRBV27 with TRBJ1-1; 7 nucleotides line up with TRBD1. This CDR3 has 14 amino acids. Germline V CDR1 and CDR2: MNHEY, SMNVEV (reference sequence). After removal of 7 bases from V and 1 base from J, the junction contained 6 bases not matched to a gene. As DNA, the CDR3 is TGTGCCAGCAACTGGTACAGGGGGAACACTGAAGCTTTCTTT. This codes for CASNWYRGNTEAFF.

The V gene is TRBV3-1 (or the pseudogene TRBV3-2), the J gene TRBJ2-1; 12 bases map to TRBD2. CDR1 is LGHDT and CDR2 is YNNKEL in the germline V gene (reference sequence). J lost 9 bases, V lost 4 bases, and 19 bases had no gene match. The CDR3 spans 19 residues. CDR3 sequence (DNA): TGTGCCAGCAGCCCGACGACCAGACTAGCGGGAGACCTTCGGGGTGAGCAGTTCTTC. This encodes CASSPTTRLAGDLRGEQFF.

The chain recombines TRBV2 with TRBJ1-3; a possible D gene is TRBD1 (6 bases). V shed 6 bases and J shed 8 bases, with 17 bases lying between them. Looked up from germline, CDR1 is SNHLY and CDR2 is FYNNEI. CDR3 length equals 14 residues. The CDR3 DNA sequence: TGTGCCAGCAGACGGACAGTTCTGAGGGACACCATATATTTT. Its translation is CASRRTVLRDTIYF.

This sequence joins TRBV5-8 and TRBJ2-2; 10 bases align to TRBD2. Germline V gene lookup returns CDR1 SGHTS and CDR2 YDEGEE. CDR3 length: 16 residues. V lost 4 bases, J lost 2 bases, and 5 bases stayed unmatched. The CDR3 loop reads CASSPGTSANTGELFF. CDR3 DNA: TGTGCCAGCAGCCCCGGGACTAGCGCAAACACCGGGGAGCTGTTTTTT.

The J gene is TRBJ2-2, the V gene TRBV5-1; TRBD2 might be the D (6 bases). Germline values: CDR1 SGHRS, CDR2 YFSETQ. The CDR3 extends over 16 amino acids. V lost 5 bases to trimming and J lost 1 base, with 15 bases between them. CDR3 amino acids: CASRAGSIQNTGELFF. Here the CDR3 DNA reads TGCGCCAGCAGGGCGGGATCTATACAGAACACCGGGGAGCTGTTTTTT.

This clone was picked up one time. The rearrangement joins TRBV5-4 to TRBJ2-7; weak D call: TRBD2 (5 bases). The CDR3 has 14 residues. V was shortened by 0 bases and J by 3 bases, with 10 bases between the two germline ends. Germline V gene sequence: CDR1 SGHNT, CDR2 YYREEE (reference sequence). CDR3 protein: CASSLARLRYEQYF. CDR3 sequence (DNA): TGTGCCAGCAGCTTGGCGCGACTACGCTACGAGCAGTACTTC. The full variable domain, with the rest looked up from reference TRBV5-4 and TRBJ2-7, is ETGVTQSPTHLIKTRGQQVTLRCSSQSGHNTVSWYQQALGQGPQFIFQYYREEENGRGNFPPRFSGLQFPNYSSELNVNALELDDSALYLCASSLARLRYEQYFGPGTRLTVT.

V and J are TRBV15 and TRBJ2-3, with 12 bases that match TRBD2. The length of the CDR3 is 15 residues. Germline CDR1 reads LNHNV; CDR2 reads YYDKDF (reference sequence). The V gene end was trimmed by 4 bases and the J gene end by 5 bases; junction bases not matched to a gene: 4. The CDR3 coding sequence is TGTGCCACCAGCACATGGACTAGCGGGATAGATACGCAGTATTTT. Protein: CATSTWTSGIDTQYF.

The rearrangement links TRBV5-1 to TRBJ1-5; no reliable D call. Germline V lookup: CDR1 SGHRS, CDR2 YFSETQ. V was clipped by 0 bases and J by 3 bases, with 7 bases between them. This CDR3 has 14 amino acids. The CDR3 here is CASSLGGNNQPQHF. The CDR3 nucleotides read TGCGCCAGCAGCTTGGGAGGGAACAATCAGCCCCAGCATTTT. Full variable domain (missing parts from reference TRBV5-1 and TRBJ1-5): KAGVTQTPRYLIKTRGQQVTLSCSPISGHRSVSWYQQTPGQGLQFLFEYFSETQRNKGNFPGRFSGRQFSNSRSEMNVSTLELGDSALYLCASSLGGNNQPQHFGDGTRLSIL.

The CDR3 loop is CASSLSFFEQYF. CDR3 DNA sequence: TGTGCCAGCAGCTTAAGCTTTTTCGAGCAGTACTTC. The genes are TRBV11-2 and TRBJ2-7; D is undetermined. The ends were cut back, 2 bases at V and 6 bases at J, with 8 bases in the middle. Germline loops: CDR1 SGHAT, CDR2 FQNNGV. This CDR3 is 12 amino acids long.

The chain carries TRBV29-1 and TRBJ1-4; 9 bases line up with TRBD1. V lost 5 bases, J lost 7 bases, and 5 bases stayed unmatched. The V gene's germline CDR1 is SQVTM and CDR2 ANQGSEA. The CDR3 contains 13 residues. The CDR3 is CSVRQGVGEKLFF. The DNA for the CDR3 is TGCAGCGTTAGACAGGGGGTGGGTGAAAAACTGTTTTTT.

The rearrangement joins TRBV7-6 to TRBJ2-7; TRBD1 is a possible D gene (6 bases). The germline gives CDR1 SGHVS, CDR2 FNYEAQ. V shed 5 bases and J shed 3 bases, with 20 bases lying between them. The CDR3 sequence is 16 residues long. The DNA of the CDR3 is TGTGCCAGCAGCCCAAACCCGATCGGACAGAGCTACGAGCAGTACTTC. It translates to CASSPNPIGQSYEQYF.

This clone appeared once. The chain carries TRBV29-1 and TRBJ1-3; D ambiguous. Per germline, CDR1 SQVTM and CDR2 ANQGSEA. V gave up 3 bases and J gave up 0 bases, with 9 bases separating them. CDR3 length equals 14 residues. As DNA, the CDR3 is TGCAGCGTTGACGGCAGGAACTCTGGAAACACCATATATTTT. This gives the protein CSVDGRNSGNTIYF.

The rearrangement links TRBV11-2 to TRBJ2-4; a possible D gene is TRBD2 (6 bases). This CDR3 contains 14 residues. Germline lookup yields CDR1 SGHAT and CDR2 FQNNGV. The ends were cut back, 3 bases at V and 9 bases at J, with 15 bases in the middle. CDR3 protein: CASSFSPSESIQYF. The CDR3 DNA follows: TGTGCCAGCAGCTTTTCACCTAGCGAGAGCATTCAGTACTTC. The variable domain in full, with the rest retrieved from reference TRBV11-2 and TRBJ2-4, is EAGVAQSPRYKIIEKRQSVAFWCNPISGHATLYWYQQILGQGPKLLIQFQNNGVVDDSQLPKDRFSAERLKGVDSTLKIQPAKLEDSAVYLCASSFSPSESIQYFGAGTRLSVL.

This clone was seen just once. The chain recombines TRBV9 with TRBJ2-5, with 10 positions matching TRBD1. Per germline, CDR1 SGDLS and CDR2 YYNGEE. There are 18 residues in the CDR3. The ends lost 2 bases at V and 5 bases at J; junction bases unmatched: 15. This chain's CDR3 is CASSVSSPMTGGRETQYF. The DNA for the CDR3 is TGTGCCAGCAGCGTCAGTTCCCCTATGACAGGGGGCCGCGAGACCCAGTACTTC.

This chain uses TRBV6-1 with TRBJ2-1, with TRBD2 identical over 7 bases. V lost 3 bases to trimming and J lost 6 bases; unmatched junction nucleotides: 14. The length of the CDR3 is 17 residues. Germline-derived CDR1 and CDR2 are MNHNS and SASEGT. CDR3 loop: CASSEGLPGPFPNEQFF. DNA of the CDR3: TGTGCCAGCAGTGAGGGACTACCAGGGCCATTTCCCAATGAGCAGTTCTTC.

V and J are TRBV6-5 and TRBJ2-5; TRBD1 agrees at 7 bases. The CDR3 has 15 amino acids. Per the germline V gene, CDR1 is MNHEY and CDR2 is SVGAGI. The V and J ends lost 6 bases and 4 bases, in that order; junction bases with no gene match: 11. This chain's CDR3 is CASRPQGLIPETQYF. The CDR3 nucleotides read TGTGCCAGCAGGCCACAGGGGTTGATTCCAGAGACCCAGTACTTC.

The chain uses TRBV19 and TRBJ2-1; weak D call: TRBD1 (5 bases). This CDR3 is 15 amino acids long. Trimming cost V 6 bases and J 7 bases, with 19 bases left between them. Looked up from germline, CDR1 is LNHDA and CDR2 is SQIVND (reference sequence). CDR3 in DNA: TGTGCCAGTAGCAATATCTTAAGGGGATTTAATGAGCAGTTCTTC. Translated: CASSNILRGFNEQFF.

V is TRBV6-2 or TRBV6-3 and J is TRBJ2-7, with 10 bases identical to TRBD1. CDR3 size: 15 residues. Germline V lookup: CDR1 MNHEY, CDR2 SVGEGT. V lost 6 bases to trimming and J lost 2 bases; unmatched junction nucleotides: 7. The CDR3 DNA reads TGTGCCAGCAGCCAGACAGGGGGCTTGACCTACGAGCAGTACTTC. Encoded protein: CASSQTGGLTYEQYF.

This chain links TRBV2 with TRBJ1-2; possible D gene TRBD1, 5 bases. V gave up 7 bases and J gave up 4 bases, with 10 bases separating them. The germline CDR1 and CDR2 sequences are SNHLY and FYNNEI. The CDR3 spans 12 residues. The CDR3: CASKTVLYGYTF. The CDR3 coding sequence is TGTGCCAGCAAGACAGTGCTCTATGGCTACACCTTC.

The V gene is TRBV11-3, the J gene TRBJ1-1; D gene unclear. Germline CDR1 and CDR2: SGHNT and YENEEA. CDR3 length: 14 residues. With 4 bases removed from V and 2 bases from J, the gap between germline ends came to 11 bases. The DNA of the CDR3 is TGTGCCAGCAGCTCGGGGTTTTCTAACACTGAAGCTTTCTTT. Protein sequence: CASSSGFSNTEAFF.

The rearrangement links TRBV27 to TRBJ2-7; D gene uncertain. The V end lost 3 bases, the J end lost 0 bases, and 9 bases lay between the germline ends. Per germline, CDR1 MNHEY and CDR2 SMNVEV (reference sequence). The CDR3 loop spans 14 amino acids. In DNA form, the CDR3 reads TGTGCCAGCAGTTTTGACTCAAGCTCCTACGAGCAGTACTTC. Translating it yields CASSFDSSSYEQYF.

This clone was recorded a few times. The chain carries TRBV11-2 and TRBJ1-2; D possibly corresponds to TRBD1 (5 bases). Germline CDR1 and CDR2: SGHAT and FQNNGV. This CDR3 region has 14 residues. V lost 7 bases, J lost 10 bases, and 22 bases lay in between. The CDR3 nucleotides read TGTGCCAGCAACCTCCTATCGGGGGTTCTTGACTACACCTTC. This encodes CASNLLSGVLDYTF.

The rearrangement uses TRBV19 and TRBJ1-5; D ambiguous. Trimming took off 6 bases at V and 7 bases at J, with 10 bases between the two ends. This CDR3 has 12 residues. Per the germline V gene, CDR1 is LNHDA and CDR2 is SQIVND (reference sequence). As DNA, the CDR3 is TGTGCCAGTAGCTTCTATTGGCAGCCCCAGCATTTT. Residues: CASSFYWQPQHF.

This clone was counted ten times or more. The V gene is TRBV14, the J gene TRBJ2-1, with D maybe TRBD2 (6 bases). From germline, CDR1 is SGHDN and CDR2 FVKESK. The ends were cut back, 0 bases at V and 4 bases at J, with 10 bases in the middle. The CDR3 length is 15 residues. The CDR3: CASSQEGLGYNEQFF. As DNA, the CDR3 is TGTGCCAGCAGCCAAGAGGGACTGGGGTACAATGAGCAGTTCTTC.

CDR3 nucleotide sequence: TGTGCCAGCAGGAGGGCTAGCGGGAGTTCGGAGACCCAGTACTTC. This encodes CASRRASGSSETQYF. The chain joins TRBV2 to TRBJ2-5, with TRBD2 matching 10 bases. Germline V gene lookup returns CDR1 SNHLY and CDR2 FYNNEI. V lost 6 bases, J lost 5 bases, and 9 bases stayed unmatched. The CDR3 runs to 15 residues.